This T cell receptor beta chain originates from a study of cytotoxic CD8 clonotypes in ibrutinib-treated CLL. The wider study: Among patients, some 25 responded partially and 2 completely; roughly 14 then stayed remitted and some twelve progressed after median about 74 months. Per sample, productive templates averaged 255,043 and productive rearrangements averaged 94,082.

The junction had 10 bases not matched to a gene; V was cut back by 5 bases and J by 3 bases. This CDR3 is built from 15 residues. Per the germline V gene, CDR1 is SEHNR and CDR2 is FQNEAQ (reference sequence). Study results and caveats: Clonality, elevated at ibrutinib response, dropped back toward baseline at progression. Public clonotypes occurred uncommonly; on treatment, they contracted or remained stable.

This clone appeared once. The antigen remains undetermined. Produced via immunoSEQ multiplex PCR; TCRdb's table is partial and in-frame only. Of about 150,000 clones listed, approximately 80% are singletons. Source: PBMCs, taken after 24 months of ibrutinib treatment. V gene TRBV7-9 combines with J gene TRBJ2-7; TRBD1 agrees at 7 bases. The origin of this receptor is a human donor with chronic lymphocytic leukemia. The CDR3 protein is CASSPPGQVGYEQYF. In DNA, the CDR3 is TGTGCCAGCAGCCCCCCAGGACAGGTGGGCTACGAGCAGTACTTC.